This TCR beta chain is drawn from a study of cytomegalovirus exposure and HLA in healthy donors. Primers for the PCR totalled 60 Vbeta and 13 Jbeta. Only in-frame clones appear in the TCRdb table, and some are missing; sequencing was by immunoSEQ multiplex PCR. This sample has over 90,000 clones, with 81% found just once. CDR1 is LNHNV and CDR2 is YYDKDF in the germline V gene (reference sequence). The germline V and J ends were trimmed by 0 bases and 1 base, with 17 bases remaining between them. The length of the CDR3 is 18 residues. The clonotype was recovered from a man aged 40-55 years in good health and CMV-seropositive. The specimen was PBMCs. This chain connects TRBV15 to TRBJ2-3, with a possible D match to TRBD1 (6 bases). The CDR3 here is CATSRDRNSDRRTDTQYF. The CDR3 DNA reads TGTGCCACCAGCAGAGATCGAAATAGTGACAGGCGCACAGATACGCAGTATTTT.